Following are 16 T cell receptor beta chains from one sample sequenced in a study of shared clonotypes between healthy human individuals. The table came from immunoSEQ multiplex PCR; TCRdb's copy has only in-frame clones and leaves some out. This sample has some 650,000 clones; 97% occur once, and the top ten carry 0.045% to 0.06%. The sample was naive CD4+ T cells sorted from blood. Subset of the sample: CD45RA+ positively selected. The source is a woman aged 25 to 39 in good health.

V usage is TRBV6-5 and J usage is TRBJ2-1; 14 bases are a match to TRBD2. V shed 2 bases and J 9 bases; nucleotides not matched to a gene: 6. The CDR3 spans 16 residues. Germline CDR1 and CDR2: MNHEY and SVGAGI. CDR3 sequence (DNA): TGTGCCAGCAGTTACGTGGTGACTAGCGGGAGGGGTGAGCAGTTCTTC. Residues: CASSYVVTSGRGEQFF.

This clone was found a few times. V gene TRBV11-1 combines with J gene TRBJ1-2, with D possibly matching TRBD1 (6 bases). Germline CDR1 is SGHAT and CDR2 is FQDESV (reference sequence). The CDR3 has 14 residues. V was clipped by 3 bases and J by 8 bases, with 16 bases between them. CDR3 loop: CASSFGQPRLGYTF. Here the CDR3 DNA reads TGTGCCAGCAGCTTCGGACAGCCTAGGTTGGGCTACACCTTC.

The chain carries TRBV30 and TRBJ2-5; no firm D call. CDR3 length: 12 residues. Germline V gene sequence: CDR1 GTSNPN, CDR2 SVGIG (reference sequence). V lost 3 bases and J lost 5, with 10 bases in between. The CDR3 loop reads CAWSAGAETQYF. The CDR3 DNA reads as TGTGCCTGGAGCGCCGGAGCCGAGACCCAGTACTTC.

As regards this clone: The sample carries other DNA sequences with the same CDR3. This rearrangement joins TRBV7-2 to TRBJ2-1, with D tentatively TRBD1 or TRBD2 (5 bases each). Germline V gives CDR1 SGHTA, CDR2 FQGNSA. Trimming shortened V by 1 base and J by 0 bases, and 10 bases separated the two germline ends. This CDR3 comprises 16 residues. Here the CDR3 reads CASSLVAGSSYNEQFF. For the CDR3, the DNA is TGTGCCAGCAGCTTAGTAGCAGGGAGCTCCTACAATGAGCAGTTCTTC.

The chain employs TRBV5-1 and TRBJ1-2; D perhaps matches TRBD1 (5 bases). This CDR3 spans 12 amino acids. Germline CDR1 reads SGHRS; CDR2 reads YFSETQ. Deletions cut 4 bases from V and 6 bases from J, with 10 bases between. The DNA of the CDR3 is TGCGCCAGCAGCCCGGAAGGGGATGGCTACACCTTC. It yields the protein CASSPEGDGYTF.

This clone showed up just once. This chain uses TRBV28 with TRBJ1-4; D not certain. The CDR3 is 14 residues long. Germline V gene sequence: CDR1 MDHEN, CDR2 SYDVKM. V lost 6 bases to trimming and J lost 8 bases, with 16 bases between them. This CDR3 reads CASSAGDGREKLFF. CDR3 coding DNA: TGTGCCAGCAGCGCGGGAGATGGACGCGAAAAACTGTTTTTT.

This chain uses TRBV28 with TRBJ1-2, with 7 bases fitting TRBD1. Losses at the gene ends were 6 bases for V and 8 bases for J; bases not matched to a gene: 15. CDR1 is MDHEN, CDR2 SYDVKM, per germline. This CDR3 comprises 15 residues. CDR3 sequence (DNA): TGTGCCAGCAGACCTACAACCGGGACAGAGAGGGGCTACACCTTC. It codes for CASRPTTGTERGYTF.

The J gene is TRBJ2-5, the V gene TRBV5-1; D gene ambiguous. The germline V gene has CDR1 SGHRS and CDR2 YFSETQ. CDR3 size: 12 residues. Trimming took 4 bases from V and 3 from J, leaving 7 bases between them. The CDR3, as DNA: TGCGCCAGCAGCACCTCGGAAGAGACCCAGTACTTC. Amino acids: CASSTSEETQYF. The variable domain in full, with the rest retrieved from reference TRBV5-1 and TRBJ2-5, is KAGVTQTPRYLIKTRGQQVTLSCSPISGHRSVSWYQQTPGQGLQFLFEYFSETQRNKGNFPGRFSGRQFSNSRSEMNVSTLELGDSALYLCASSTSEETQYFGPGTRLLVL.

The chain combines TRBV7-9 with TRBJ2-7, with D unclear. Germline V gives CDR1 SEHNR, CDR2 FQNEAQ (reference sequence). The CDR3 has 13 amino acids. The V end was cut by 1 base, the J end by 7 bases, with 11 bases between. CDR3 sequence reads: CASSLGPSREQYF. The CDR3 DNA reads TGTGCCAGCAGCTTAGGTCCCTCCCGGGAGCAGTACTTC. The full variable domain, with the rest looked up from reference TRBV7-9 and TRBJ2-7, is DTGVSQNPRHKITKRGQNVTFRCDPISEHNRLYWYRQTLGQGPEFLTYFQNEAQLEKSRLLSDRFSAERPKGSFSTLEIQRTEQGDSAMYLCASSLGPSREQYFGPGTRLTVT.

The CDR3 coding sequence is TGTGCCAGCAGCAGAGGACTGGTAGGCACAGATACGCAGTATTTT. Encoded protein: CASSRGLVGTDTQYF. The chain joins TRBV7-8 to TRBJ2-3, with a possible D match to TRBD2 (5 bases). The CDR3 runs 15 residues. Looked up from germline, CDR1 is SGHVS and CDR2 is FQNEAQ. The ends were cut back, 5 bases at V and 1 base at J, with 13 bases in the middle.

CDR3 protein: CASSATRLHNTEAFF. CDR3 nucleotides: TGTGCCAGCAGTGCTACACGGCTCCACAACACTGAAGCTTTCTTT. The chain couples TRBV28 to TRBJ1-1; D is unclear. Trimming shortened V by 5 bases and J by 2 bases, and 15 bases separated the two germline ends. There are 15 residues in the CDR3. The germline V gene has CDR1 MDHEN and CDR2 SYDVKM.

This clone was observed a few times. The chain combines TRBV11-2 with TRBJ2-7; tentative D call: TRBD1 (6 bases). The V gene lost 5 bases and the J gene lost 2 bases, with 10 bases spanning the gap. Looked up from germline, CDR1 is SGHAT and CDR2 is FQNNGV. The CDR3 has 13 residues. CDR3 protein: CASSTDRAYEQYF. The CDR3 DNA reads as TGTGCCAGCAGCACGGACAGAGCCTACGAGCAGTACTTC.

This chain links TRBV5-4 with TRBJ2-1, with TRBD1 matching over 10 bases. J lost 6 bases, V lost 5 bases, and 8 bases had no gene match. This CDR3 region has 15 residues. CDR1 and CDR2 from the germline V gene are SGHNT and YYREEE (reference sequence). The CDR3 is CASRKTGGGGNEQFF. The CDR3, as DNA: TGTGCCAGCAGGAAGACAGGGGGCGGAGGCAATGAGCAGTTCTTC.

This chain connects TRBV6-5 to TRBJ2-7, with TRBD1 identical over 7 bases. Germline lookup yields CDR1 MNHEY and CDR2 SVGAGI. The CDR3 extends over 13 amino acids. Losses at the gene ends were 8 bases for V and 0 bases for J; bases not matched to a gene: 4. The CDR3 loop reads CASPDRDSYEQYF. The CDR3 DNA sequence: TGTGCCAGCCCCGACAGGGACTCCTACGAGCAGTACTTC.

The chain carries TRBV5-5 and TRBJ2-7; 7 bases are shared with TRBD2. The CDR3 runs 15 residues. Per the germline V gene, CDR1 is SGHKS and CDR2 is YYEKEE (reference sequence). V shed 3 bases, J shed 3 bases, and the junction held 9 bases outside the gene matches. CDR3 DNA sequence: TGTGCCAGCAGCTACCAGACTAGCTCCCACTACGAGCAGTACTTC. Amino acid sequence: CASSYQTSSHYEQYF.

The chain joins TRBV19 to TRBJ2-6; no firm D call. Germline CDR1 reads LNHDA; CDR2 reads SQIVND (reference sequence). The CDR3 extends over 15 amino acids. Trimming took 4 bases from V and 2 from J, leaving 9 bases between them. CDR3 bases: TGTGCCAGTAGTAGACTGGGGACTGGGGCCAACGTCCTGACTTTC. It translates to CASSRLGTGANVLTF.